This T cell receptor (beta chain) was recovered during a study of CD8+CD57+ T cells in acquired aplastic anemia (dated by TCRdb to between 2017 and 2018). Background for the entire study: Extracted DNA from sorted CD4+ and CD8+ cells averaged about 2.9 ug, ranging from about 0.17 to 27.4 ug. Mean read counts for healthy donor samples were 8.5 million to 10.8 million for CD4+ cells and 11.0 million for CD8+ cells. Results the study describes overall, beyond this receptor: Approximately 27 CD8+ CDR3 sequences were found in both patients and controls but appeared to be highly expressed in patients and within the immunodominant clones of the patients. Between patients and healthy controls, no significant difference in CD8+ Simpson's diversity was found (P=0.060).

CDR1 and CDR2, per the germline V gene (reference sequence), are GTSNPN and SVGIG. The V and J ends are trimmed by 1 base and 4 bases, leaving 8 bases between them. There are 13 amino acids in the CDR3, from cysteine to phenylalanine inclusive. The retained sequence is limited to the CDR3, 39 bases, with the frame set at the first base. In the study, sorted CD4+ and CD8+ blood T cells from patients with severe aplastic anemia and from healthy subjects underwent deep sequencing of TCR repertoires. Ficoll-Paque density gradient centrifugation was used to isolate peripheral blood mononuclear cells. Before DNA extraction, CD4+ and CD8+ T cells were sorted by FACS or by magnetic beads. TCR beta VDJ combination and CDR3 sequence profiling used genomic DNA as the template. An Illumina HiSeq 2000 was the platform used for TCR repertoire sequencing. The study's processing was this. Repertoire assessment relied on Simpson's diversity index, CDR3 size and DJ length profiles, and TRBV/TRBJ rearrangement plots. The most abundant DNA sequence in the deep sequencing data was defined as the immunodominant clone. CDR3 amino acid sequences were screened for sharing across subjects and compared with published repertoires and the VDJdb database. TCRdb itself trimmed the public reads at Q25 with fastp, ran MiXCR and retained productive beta chains. Each entry merges the rows of one CDR3 protein and shows their most common DNA and genes. The V and J calls, along with clone size, are taken from TCRdb and not from the paper's own processing. This sample has about 110,000 distinct CDR3 sequences in its table, and roughly 51% of those were observed once. The top ten clonotypes cover 30% to 40% of the sample.

This clonotype came up many times. What this receptor recognizes is not known. One base away there is no much larger clone; base qualities are not given. The chain is made from TRBV30 and TRBJ2-1, with TRBD1 tentatively as D gene (6 bases match). Input material: sorted CD4+, CD8+, or CD8+CD57+ T cells (not recorded which) from PBMCs. The TCR sequence derives from a human donor in good health, serving as a control. The DNA sequence follows: TGTGCCTGGAGTGGCGGACAGTACAATGAGCAGTTCTTC. Translated, it reads CAWSGGQYNEQFF.